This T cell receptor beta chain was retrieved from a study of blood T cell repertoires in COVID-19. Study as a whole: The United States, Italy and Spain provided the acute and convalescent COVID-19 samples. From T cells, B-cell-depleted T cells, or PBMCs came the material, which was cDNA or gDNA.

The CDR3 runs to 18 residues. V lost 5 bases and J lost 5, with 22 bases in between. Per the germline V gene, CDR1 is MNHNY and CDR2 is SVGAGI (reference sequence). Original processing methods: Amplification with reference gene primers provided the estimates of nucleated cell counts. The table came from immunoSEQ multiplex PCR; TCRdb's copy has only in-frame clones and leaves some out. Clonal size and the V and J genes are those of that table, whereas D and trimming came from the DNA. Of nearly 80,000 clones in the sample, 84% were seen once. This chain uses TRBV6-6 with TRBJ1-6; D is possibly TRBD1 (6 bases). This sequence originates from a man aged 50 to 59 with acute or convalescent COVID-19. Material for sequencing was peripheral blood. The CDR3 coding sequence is TGTGCCAGCAGTCTGTGGGTAGGGGGAGCAGGAGATAATTCACCCCTCCACTTT. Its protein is CASSLWVGGAGDNSPLHF.